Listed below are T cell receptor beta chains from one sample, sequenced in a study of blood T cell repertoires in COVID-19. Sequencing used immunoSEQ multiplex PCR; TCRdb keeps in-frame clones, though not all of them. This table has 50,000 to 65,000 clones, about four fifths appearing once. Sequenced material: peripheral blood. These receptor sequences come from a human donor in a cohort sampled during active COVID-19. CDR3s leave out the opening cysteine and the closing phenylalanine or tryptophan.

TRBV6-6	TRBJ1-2	ASIRGPQTGGYT
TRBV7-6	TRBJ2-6	ASSLQGAGGANVLT
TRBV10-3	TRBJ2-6	AISEQGTSGANVLT
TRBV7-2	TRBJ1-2	ASSLAGQGVYGYT
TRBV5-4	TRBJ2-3	ASSLNGGRAWSTDTQY
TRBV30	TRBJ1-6	ACEQTLRGSSYNSPLH
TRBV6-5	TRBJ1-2	ASSLTGRYGYT
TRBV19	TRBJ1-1	ASSPGETGNTEAF
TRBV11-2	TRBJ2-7	ASSFYGQGRYEQY
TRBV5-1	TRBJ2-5	ASSLARSGQETQY
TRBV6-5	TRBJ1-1	ASSFAGYSNTEAF
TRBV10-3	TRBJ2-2	AISPLSSNTGELF
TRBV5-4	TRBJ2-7	ASSLPGTGTYEQY
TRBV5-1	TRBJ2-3	ASSGGAIRGTDTQY
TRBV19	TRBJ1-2	ASSISIAGIYGYT
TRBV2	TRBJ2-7	ASRGLAGSYEQY
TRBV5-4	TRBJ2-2	ASSYSRGQPNTGELF
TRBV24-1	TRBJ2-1	ATSSAGAQYNEQF
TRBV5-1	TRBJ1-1	ASSRGSLNTEAF
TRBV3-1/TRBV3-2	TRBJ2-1	ASSQGPGGPGEQF
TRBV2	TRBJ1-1	ARTRGRGDTEAF
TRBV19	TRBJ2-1	ASNDRGVRDEQF
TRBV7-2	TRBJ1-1	ASSLEPKNTEAF
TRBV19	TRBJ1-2	ASSGNTGYGYT
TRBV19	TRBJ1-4	ASGQARAVEKLF
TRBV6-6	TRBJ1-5	ASTNRYQPQH
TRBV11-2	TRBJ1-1	ASSSPRGQGGAF
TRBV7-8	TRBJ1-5	ASSLRDYRNQPQH
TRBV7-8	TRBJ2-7	ASSLKRAYSGGAYEQY